The 8 T cell receptor beta chains given below trace back to one sample, sequenced in a study of blood T cells in healthy people across ages. It was with a sample-barcoded 5' primer and a J-beta primer mix that a second PCR of roughly 6 to 11 cycles was run. TCRdb itself ran the 5' RACE reads through MiXCR, one entry per CDR3 protein. The table lists 1,800,000 or so distinct CDR3 sequences, about 39% of them singletons, with 20% to 25% in the top ten. The source material was blood. These receptors were taken from a human donor in good health.

The chain is built from TRBV20-1 and TRBJ2-7; 8 nucleotides agree with TRBD1. This CDR3 contains 13 residues. Losses at the gene ends were 6 bases for V and 1 base for J; bases not matched to a gene: 5. Germline-derived CDR1 and CDR2 are DFQATT and SNEGSKA (reference sequence). CDR3: CSASRDRSYEQYF. DNA of the CDR3: TGCAGTGCAAGTAGGGACAGGTCCTACGAGCAGTACTTC.

This clonotype was seen a few times. The rearrangement uses TRBV27 and TRBJ2-5; a possible D gene is TRBD1 (6 bases). Trimming left V 6 bases short and J 4 bases short, with 21 bases between. Germline CDR1 MNHEY, CDR2 SMNVEV (reference sequence). The CDR3 has 16 amino acids. The CDR3, as DNA: TGTGCCAGCAGCCGCATCCTCCAGGGGTTCCCAGAGACCCAGTACTTC. It specifies CASSRILQGFPETQYF.

The rearrangement links TRBV7-9 to TRBJ1-1, with D perhaps matching TRBD1 (6 bases). Germline V gene sequence: CDR1 SEHNR, CDR2 FQNEAQ (reference sequence). There are 13 residues in the CDR3. The V end lost 4 bases, the J end lost 4 bases, and 10 bases lay between the germline ends. The CDR3 nucleotides read TGTGCCAGCAGCTCTACAGGGCCCACTGAAGCTTTCTTT. Protein sequence: CASSSTGPTEAFF.

The rearrangement uses TRBV19 and TRBJ2-3, with D uncertain. There are 16 residues in the CDR3. Looked up from germline, CDR1 is LNHDA and CDR2 is SQIVND (reference sequence). V lost 3 bases and J lost 2, with 15 bases in between. Here the CDR3 reads CASSITAVGFTDTQYF. CDR3 nucleotides: TGTGCCAGTAGTATCACGGCGGTAGGATTCACAGATACGCAGTATTTT.

This clonotype has a handful of counts. The rearrangement joins TRBV6-6 to TRBJ2-5; D gene ambiguous. Germline V gives CDR1 MNHNY, CDR2 SVGAGI (reference sequence). This CDR3 is built from 14 residues. The V end was cut by 4 bases, the J end by 2 bases, with 11 bases between. The CDR3 sequence is CASSSRSPQETQYF. The CDR3 coding sequence is TGTGCCAGCAGTTCCCGATCCCCACAAGAGACCCAGTACTTC.

V gene TRBV12-5 combines with J gene TRBJ1-5; D might be TRBD1 (6 bases). The germline V gene has CDR1 LGHNT and CDR2 FRNRAP. The V gene lost 0 bases and the J gene lost 1 base, with 16 bases spanning the gap. The CDR3 has 18 residues. The CDR3 is CASGLVYWAGQSNQPQHF. Written as DNA, the CDR3 is TGTGCTAGTGGTTTGGTATACTGGGCAGGACAGAGCAATCAGCCCCAGCATTTT.

With regard to this clonotype: The junction departs from the called germline gene at one end, perhaps through a read error. The chain links TRBV15 to TRBJ1-4, with unresolved D. The CDR3 spans 16 residues. Per the germline V gene, CDR1 is LNHNV and CDR2 is YYDKDF (reference sequence). In DNA form, the CDR3 reads TGTGCCACCAGCAGTTTACCAGTCGAGCCTAATGAAAAACGGTTTTTT. Protein sequence: CATSSLPVEPNEKRFF.

The J gene is TRBJ1-4, the V gene TRBV13, with 7 bases that match TRBD1. Germline V gene sequence: CDR1 PRHDT, CDR2 FYEKMQ (reference sequence). This CDR3 is built from 15 residues. V lost 5 bases, J lost 4 bases, and 7 bases stayed unmatched. Here the CDR3 DNA reads TGTGCCAGCAGCCGGGACAGCCTGTATAATGAAAAACTGTTTTTT. It yields the protein CASSRDSLYNEKLFF.